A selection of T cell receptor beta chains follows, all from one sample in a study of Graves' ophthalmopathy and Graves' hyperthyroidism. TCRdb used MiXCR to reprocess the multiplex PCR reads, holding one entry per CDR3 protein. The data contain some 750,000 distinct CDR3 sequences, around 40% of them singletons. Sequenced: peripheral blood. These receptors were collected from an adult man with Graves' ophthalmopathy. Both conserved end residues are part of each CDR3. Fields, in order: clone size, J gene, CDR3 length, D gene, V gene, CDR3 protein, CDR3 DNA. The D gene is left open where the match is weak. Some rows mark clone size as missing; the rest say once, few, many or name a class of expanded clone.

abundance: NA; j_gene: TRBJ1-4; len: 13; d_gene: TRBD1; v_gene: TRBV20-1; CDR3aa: CSAPTGGSEKLFF; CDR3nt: TGCAGTGCCCCGACAGGGGGGAGTGAAAAACTGTTTTTT
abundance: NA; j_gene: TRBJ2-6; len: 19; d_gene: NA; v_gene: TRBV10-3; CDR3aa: CASSARTASPGSGANVLTF; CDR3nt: TGTGCCAGCAGTGCCCGGACGGCCTCGCCCGGGTCTGGGGCCAACGTCCTGACTTTC
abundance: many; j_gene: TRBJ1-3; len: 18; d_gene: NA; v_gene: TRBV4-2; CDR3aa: CASSQDGPGTPSGNTIYF; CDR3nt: TGTGCCAGCAGCCAAGACGGTCCCGGGACACCCTCTGGAAACACCATATATTTT
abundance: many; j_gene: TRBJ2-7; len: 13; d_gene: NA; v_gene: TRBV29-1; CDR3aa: CSVEHGQGYEQYF; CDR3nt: TGCAGCGTTGAACATGGGCAGGGCTACGAGCAGTACTTC
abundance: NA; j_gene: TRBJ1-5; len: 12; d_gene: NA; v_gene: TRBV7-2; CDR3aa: CASSLDRRHQHF; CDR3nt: TGTGCCAGCAGCTTAGATCGGAGGCATCAGCATTTT
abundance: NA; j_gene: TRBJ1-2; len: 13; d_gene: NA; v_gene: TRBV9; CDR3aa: CASSRDTGDGYTF; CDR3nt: TGTGCCAGCAGCCGGGACACCGGGGATGGCTACACCTTC
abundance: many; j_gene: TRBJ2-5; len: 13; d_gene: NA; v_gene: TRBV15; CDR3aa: CATSRGVRETQYF; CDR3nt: TGTGCCACCAGCAGAGGGGTGAGAGAGACCCAGTACTTC
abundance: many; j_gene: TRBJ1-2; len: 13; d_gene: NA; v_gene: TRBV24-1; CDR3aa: CATSDVREDGYTF; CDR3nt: TGTGCCACCAGTGACGTTCGGGAGGATGGCTACACCTTC
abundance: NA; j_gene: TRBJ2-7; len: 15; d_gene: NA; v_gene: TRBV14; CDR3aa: CASSQVGTDPYEQYF; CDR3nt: TGTGCCAGCAGCCAGGTAGGCACAGACCCCTACGAGCAGTACTTC
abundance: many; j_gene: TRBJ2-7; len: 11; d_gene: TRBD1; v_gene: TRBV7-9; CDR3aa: CASATGGEQYF; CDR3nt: TGTGCCAGCGCCACAGGGGGCGAGCAGTACTTC
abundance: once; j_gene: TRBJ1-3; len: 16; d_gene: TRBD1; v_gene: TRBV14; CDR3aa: CASSRTGDGSGNTIYF; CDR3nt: TGTGCCAGCAGCCGGACAGGGGACGGCTCTGGAAACACCATATATTTT
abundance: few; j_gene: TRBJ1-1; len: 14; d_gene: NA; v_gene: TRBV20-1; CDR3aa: CSARVPGVNTEAFF; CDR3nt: TGCAGTGCTAGAGTCCCAGGGGTGAACACTGAAGCTTTCTTT
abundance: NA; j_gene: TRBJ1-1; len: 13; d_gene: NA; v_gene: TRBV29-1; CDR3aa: CSVDSQRGTEAFF; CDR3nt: TGCAGCGTTGACAGTCAACGGGGGACTGAAGCTTTCTTT
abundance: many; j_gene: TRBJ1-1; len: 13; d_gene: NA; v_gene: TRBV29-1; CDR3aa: CSVVTLPNTEAFF; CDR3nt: TGCAGCGTTGTTACGCTACCGAACACTGAAGCTTTCTTT
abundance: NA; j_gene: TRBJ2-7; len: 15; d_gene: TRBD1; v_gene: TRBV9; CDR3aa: CASSPRDRVIGQQYF; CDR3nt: TGTGCCAGCAGCCCCCGGGACAGGGTAATTGGCCAGCAGTACTTC
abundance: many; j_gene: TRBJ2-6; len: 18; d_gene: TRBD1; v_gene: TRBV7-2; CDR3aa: CASSPRTGAISGANVLTF; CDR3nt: TGTGCCAGCAGCCCCCGGACAGGGGCTATCTCTGGGGCCAACGTCCTGACTTTC
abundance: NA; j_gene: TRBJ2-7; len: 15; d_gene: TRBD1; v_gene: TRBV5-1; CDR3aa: CASSLGDRESSEQYF; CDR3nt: TGCGCCAGCAGCTTGGGGGACAGGGAATCCTCCGAGCAGTACTTC
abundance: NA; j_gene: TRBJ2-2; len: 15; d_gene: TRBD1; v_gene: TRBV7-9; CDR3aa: CASGIPGQRAGELFF; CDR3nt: TGTGCCAGCGGTATCCCGGGACAGAGAGCCGGGGAGCTGTTTTTT
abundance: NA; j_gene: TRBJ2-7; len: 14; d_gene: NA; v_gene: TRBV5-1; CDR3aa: CASSRRRLDYEQYF; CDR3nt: TGCGCCAGCAGCCGCCGGAGGTTAGACTACGAGCAGTACTTC
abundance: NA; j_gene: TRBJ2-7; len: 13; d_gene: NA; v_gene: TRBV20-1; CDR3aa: CSASHRAPYEQYF; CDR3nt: TGCAGTGCTAGTCACAGGGCCCCTTACGAGCAGTACTTC
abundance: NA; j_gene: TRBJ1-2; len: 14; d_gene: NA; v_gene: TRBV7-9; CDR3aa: CASSPARVTDGYTF; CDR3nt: TGTGCCAGCTCACCTGCGAGGGTTACCGATGGCTACACCTTC
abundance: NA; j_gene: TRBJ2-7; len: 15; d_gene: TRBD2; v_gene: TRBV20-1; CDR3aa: CSARPLAGSSYEQYF; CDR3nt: TGCAGTGCTAGACCGCTAGCGGGAAGCTCCTACGAGCAGTACTTC
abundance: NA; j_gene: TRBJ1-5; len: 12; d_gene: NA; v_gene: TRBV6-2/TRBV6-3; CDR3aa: CASTLTGQPQHF; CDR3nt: TGTGCCAGCACCCTAACGGGTCAGCCCCAGCATTTT
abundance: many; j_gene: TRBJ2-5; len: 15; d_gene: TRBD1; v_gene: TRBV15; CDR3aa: CATSRSGTVGETQYF; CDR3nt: TGTGCCACCAGCAGATCAGGGACAGTGGGGGAGACCCAGTACTTC
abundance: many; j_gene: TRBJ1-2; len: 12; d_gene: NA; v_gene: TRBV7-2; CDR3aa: CASSLAQYGYTF; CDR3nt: TGTGCCAGCAGCTTAGCCCAATATGGCTACACCTTC
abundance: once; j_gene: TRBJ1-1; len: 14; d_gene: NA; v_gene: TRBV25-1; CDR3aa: CASSPQGSDTEAFF; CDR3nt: TGTGCCAGCAGCCCCCAGGGTTCCGACACTGAAGCTTTCTTT
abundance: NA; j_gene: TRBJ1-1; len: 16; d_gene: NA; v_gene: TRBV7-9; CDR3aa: CASSHESRNLNTEAFF; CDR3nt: TGTGCCAGCAGCCACGAAAGCAGGAATTTGAACACTGAAGCTTTCTTT
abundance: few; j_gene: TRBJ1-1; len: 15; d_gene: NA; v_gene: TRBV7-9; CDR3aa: CASSTGRGFGTEAFF; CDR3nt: TGTGCCAGCAGCACGGGAAGGGGGTTTGGGACTGAAGCTTTCTTT
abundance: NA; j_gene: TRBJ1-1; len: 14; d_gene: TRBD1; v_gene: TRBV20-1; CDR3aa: CSARDGTADTEAFF; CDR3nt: TGCAGTGCTAGAGACGGGACAGCGGACACTGAAGCTTTCTTT
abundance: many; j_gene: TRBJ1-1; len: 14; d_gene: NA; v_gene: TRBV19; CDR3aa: CASSIGGGNTEAFF; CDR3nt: TGTGCCAGTAGTATCGGGGGAGGGAACACTGAAGCTTTCTTT
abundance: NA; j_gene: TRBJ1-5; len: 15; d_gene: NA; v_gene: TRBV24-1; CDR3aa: CASSPLNRGNQPQHF; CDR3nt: TGTGCCAGCAGTCCTCTAAACAGGGGCAATCAGCCCCAGCATTTT
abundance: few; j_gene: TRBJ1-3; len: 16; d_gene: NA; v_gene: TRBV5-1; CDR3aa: CASSLEGGTTGNTIYF; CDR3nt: TGCGCCAGCAGCTTGGAGGGGGGTACAACTGGAAACACCATATATTTT
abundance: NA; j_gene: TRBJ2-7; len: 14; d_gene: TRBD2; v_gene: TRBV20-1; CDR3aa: CSAGRSSGVHEQYF; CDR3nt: TGCAGTGCTGGAAGGTCTAGCGGGGTCCACGAGCAGTACTTC
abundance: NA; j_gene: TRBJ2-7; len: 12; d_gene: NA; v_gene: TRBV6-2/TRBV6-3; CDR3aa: CASNDGPYEQYF; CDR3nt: TGTGCCAGCAATGACGGGCCCTACGAGCAGTACTTC
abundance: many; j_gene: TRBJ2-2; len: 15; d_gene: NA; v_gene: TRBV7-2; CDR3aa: CASSLIGLGTGELFF; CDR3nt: TGTGCCAGCAGCTTAATAGGGTTAGGCACCGGGGAGCTGTTTTTT
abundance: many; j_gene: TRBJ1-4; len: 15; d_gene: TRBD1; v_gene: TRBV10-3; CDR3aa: CASSRDRGTNEKLFF; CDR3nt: TGTGCCAGCAGCCGCGACAGGGGAACTAATGAAAAACTGTTTTTT
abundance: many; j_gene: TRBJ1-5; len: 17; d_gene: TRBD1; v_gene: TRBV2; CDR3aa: CASSGDRVYTRNQPQHF; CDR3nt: TGTGCCAGCAGTGGGGACAGGGTATATACCCGCAATCAGCCCCAGCATTTT
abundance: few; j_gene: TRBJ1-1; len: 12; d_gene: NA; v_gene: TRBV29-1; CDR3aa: CSVGGSDTEAFF; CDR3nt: TGCAGTGTTGGGGGGTCGGACACTGAAGCTTTCTTT
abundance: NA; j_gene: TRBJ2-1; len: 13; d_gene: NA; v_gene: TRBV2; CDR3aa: CASSPFSYNEQFF; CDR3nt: TGTGCCAGCAGCCCCTTCTCCTACAATGAGCAGTTCTTC
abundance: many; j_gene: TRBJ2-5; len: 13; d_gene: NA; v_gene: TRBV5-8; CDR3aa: CASSLSTAQTQYF; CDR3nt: TGTGCCAGCAGCTTGTCGACAGCACAGACCCAGTACTTC
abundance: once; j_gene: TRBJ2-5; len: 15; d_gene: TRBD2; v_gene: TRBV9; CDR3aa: CASSPGTSGAETQYF; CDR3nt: TGTGCCAGCTCACCAGGTACTAGCGGGGCGGAGACCCAGTACTTC
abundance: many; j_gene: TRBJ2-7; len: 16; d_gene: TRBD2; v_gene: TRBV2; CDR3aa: CASSAHLSGGASEQYF; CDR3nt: TGTGCCAGCAGCGCCCATCTTAGCGGGGGGGCCAGCGAGCAGTACTTC
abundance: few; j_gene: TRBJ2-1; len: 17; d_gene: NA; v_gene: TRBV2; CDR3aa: CASSDVRRLATYNEQFF; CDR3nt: TGTGCCAGCAGTGACGTTAGGAGGCTAGCCACCTACAATGAGCAGTTCTTC
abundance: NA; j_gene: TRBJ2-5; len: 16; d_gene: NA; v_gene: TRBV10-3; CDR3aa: CAISPEIGESEETQYF; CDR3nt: TGTGCCATCAGTCCCGAAATAGGGGAAAGCGAAGAGACCCAGTACTTC